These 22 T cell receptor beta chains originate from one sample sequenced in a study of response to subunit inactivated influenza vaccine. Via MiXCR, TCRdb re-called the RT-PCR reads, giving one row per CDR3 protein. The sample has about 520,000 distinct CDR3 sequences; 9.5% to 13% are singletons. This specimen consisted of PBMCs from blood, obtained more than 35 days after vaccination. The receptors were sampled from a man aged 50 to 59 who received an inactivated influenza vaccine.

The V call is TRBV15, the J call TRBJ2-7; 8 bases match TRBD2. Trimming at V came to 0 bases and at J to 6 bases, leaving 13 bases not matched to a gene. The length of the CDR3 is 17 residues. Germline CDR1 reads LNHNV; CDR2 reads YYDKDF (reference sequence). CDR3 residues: CATSRDRGGDRVSEQYF. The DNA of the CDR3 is TGTGCCACCAGCAGAGATCGGGGGGGGGATCGGGTCTCCGAGCAGTACTTC.

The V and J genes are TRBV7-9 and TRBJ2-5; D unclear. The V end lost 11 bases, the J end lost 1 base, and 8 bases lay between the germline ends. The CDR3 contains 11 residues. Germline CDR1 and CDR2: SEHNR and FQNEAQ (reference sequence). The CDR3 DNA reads TGTGCCGCTCCGGGCCAAGAGACCCAGTACTTC. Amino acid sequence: CAAPGQETQYF.

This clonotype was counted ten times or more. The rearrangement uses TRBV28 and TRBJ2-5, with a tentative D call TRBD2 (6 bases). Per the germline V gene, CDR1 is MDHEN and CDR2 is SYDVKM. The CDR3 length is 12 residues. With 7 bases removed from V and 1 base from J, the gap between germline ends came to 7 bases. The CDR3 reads CASTTSQETQYF. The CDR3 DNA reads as TGTGCCAGCACGACTAGCCAAGAGACCCAGTACTTC.

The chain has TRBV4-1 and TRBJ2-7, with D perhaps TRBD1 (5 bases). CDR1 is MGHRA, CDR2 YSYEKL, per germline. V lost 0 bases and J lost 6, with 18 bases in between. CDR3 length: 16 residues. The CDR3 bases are TGCGCCAGCAGCCAAGATTTGATTCGCAGGGTTTCCGAGCAGTACTTC. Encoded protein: CASSQDLIRRVSEQYF.

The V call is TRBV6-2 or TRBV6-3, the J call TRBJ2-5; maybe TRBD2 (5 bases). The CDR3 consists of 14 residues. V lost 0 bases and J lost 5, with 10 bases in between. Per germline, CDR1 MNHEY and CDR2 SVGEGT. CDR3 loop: CASSYSGSRETQYF. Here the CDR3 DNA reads TGTGCCAGCAGTTACTCGGGGAGCCGCGAGACCCAGTACTTC.

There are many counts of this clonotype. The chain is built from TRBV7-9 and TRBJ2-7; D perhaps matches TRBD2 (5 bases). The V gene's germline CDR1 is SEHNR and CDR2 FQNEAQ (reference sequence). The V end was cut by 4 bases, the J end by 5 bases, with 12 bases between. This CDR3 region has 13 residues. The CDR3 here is CASSWARADEQYF. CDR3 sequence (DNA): TGTGCCAGCAGCTGGGCGAGAGCGGACGAGCAGTACTTC.

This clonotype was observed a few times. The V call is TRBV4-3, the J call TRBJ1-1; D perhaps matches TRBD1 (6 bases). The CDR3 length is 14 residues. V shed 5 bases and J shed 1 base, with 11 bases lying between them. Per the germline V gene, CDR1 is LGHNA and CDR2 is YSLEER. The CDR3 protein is CASSSTGKNTEAFF. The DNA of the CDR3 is TGCGCCAGCAGCTCCACAGGGAAGAACACTGAAGCTTTCTTT.

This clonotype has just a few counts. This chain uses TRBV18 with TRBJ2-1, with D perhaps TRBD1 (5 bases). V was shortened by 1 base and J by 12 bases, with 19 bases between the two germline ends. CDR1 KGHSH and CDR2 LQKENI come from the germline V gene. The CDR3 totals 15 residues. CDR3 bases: TGTGCCAGCTCACCACGGTTTGCAGCGACAGAAGGGCAGTTCTTC. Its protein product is CASSPRFAATEGQFF. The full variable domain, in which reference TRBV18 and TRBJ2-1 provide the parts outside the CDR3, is NAGVMQNPRHLVRRRGQEARLRCSPMKGHSHVYWYRQLPEEGLKFMVYLQKENIIDESGMPKERFSAEFPKEGPSILRIQQVVRGDSAAYFCASSPRFAATEGQFFGPGTRLTVL.

CDR3 sequence: CASSSHGTAVTEAFF. The CDR3, as DNA: TGCGCCAGCAGCTCGCACGGGACAGCCGTCACTGAAGCTTTCTTT. This rearrangement joins TRBV5-1 to TRBJ1-1, with 7 bases matching TRBD1. CDR3 length: 15 amino acids. Germline loops: CDR1 SGHRS, CDR2 YFSETQ. The ends lost 3 bases at V and 4 bases at J; junction bases unmatched: 9.

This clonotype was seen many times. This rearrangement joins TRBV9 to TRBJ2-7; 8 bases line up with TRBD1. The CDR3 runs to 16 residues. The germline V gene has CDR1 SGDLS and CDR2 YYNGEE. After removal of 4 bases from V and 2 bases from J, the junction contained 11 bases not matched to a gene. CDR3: CASSPRTGYQAYEQYF. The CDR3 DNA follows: TGTGCCAGCAGCCCCCGGACAGGGTATCAAGCCTACGAGCAGTACTTC.

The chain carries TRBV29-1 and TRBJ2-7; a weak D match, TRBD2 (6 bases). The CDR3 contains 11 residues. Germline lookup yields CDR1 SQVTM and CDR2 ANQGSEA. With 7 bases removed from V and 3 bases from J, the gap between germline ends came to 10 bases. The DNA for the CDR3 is TGCAGCGGCGGGACTCTCTACGAGCAGTACTTC. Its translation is CSGGTLYEQYF.

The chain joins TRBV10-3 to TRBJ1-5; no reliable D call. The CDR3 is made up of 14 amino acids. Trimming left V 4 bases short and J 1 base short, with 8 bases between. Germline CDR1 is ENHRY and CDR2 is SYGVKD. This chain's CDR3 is CAISVEGSNQPQHF. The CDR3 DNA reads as TGTGCCATCAGTGTCGAAGGGAGCAATCAGCCCCAGCATTTT.

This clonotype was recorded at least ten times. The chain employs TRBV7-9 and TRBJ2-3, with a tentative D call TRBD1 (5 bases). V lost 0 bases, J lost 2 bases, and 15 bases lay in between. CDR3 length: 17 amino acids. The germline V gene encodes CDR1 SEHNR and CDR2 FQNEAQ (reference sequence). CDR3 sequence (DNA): TGTGCCAGCAGCTTAGCCCCAGGGTTTAACCCCACAGATACGCAGTATTTT. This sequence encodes CASSLAPGFNPTDTQYF.

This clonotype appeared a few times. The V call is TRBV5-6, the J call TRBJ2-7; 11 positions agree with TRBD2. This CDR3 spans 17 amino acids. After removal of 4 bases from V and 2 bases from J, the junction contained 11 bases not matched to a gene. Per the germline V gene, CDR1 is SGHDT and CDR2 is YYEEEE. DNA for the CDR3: TGTGCCAGCAGCGCCGGGACTAGCGGACAGCCCCCCTACGAGCAGTACTTC. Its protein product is CASSAGTSGQPPYEQYF. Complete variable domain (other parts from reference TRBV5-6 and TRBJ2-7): DAGVTQSPTHLIKTRGQQVTLRCSPKSGHDTVSWYQQALGQGPQFIFQYYEEEERQRGNFPDRFSGHQFPNYSSELNVNALLLGDSALYLCASSAGTSGQPPYEQYFGPGTRLTVT.

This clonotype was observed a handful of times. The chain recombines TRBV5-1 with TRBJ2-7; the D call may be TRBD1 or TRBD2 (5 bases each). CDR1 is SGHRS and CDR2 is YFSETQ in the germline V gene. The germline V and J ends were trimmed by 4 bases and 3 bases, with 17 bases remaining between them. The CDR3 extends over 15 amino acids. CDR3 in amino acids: CASSRQWGEDYEQYF. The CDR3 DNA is TGCGCCAGCAGCAGACAGTGGGGAGAGGACTACGAGCAGTACTTC.

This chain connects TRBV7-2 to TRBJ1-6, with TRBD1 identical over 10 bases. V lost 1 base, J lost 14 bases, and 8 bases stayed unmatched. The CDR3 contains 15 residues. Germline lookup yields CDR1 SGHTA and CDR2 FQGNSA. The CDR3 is CASSLVRQGATALHF. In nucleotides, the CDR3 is TGTGCCAGCAGCTTAGTGCGACAGGGGGCGACGGCCCTCCACTTT.

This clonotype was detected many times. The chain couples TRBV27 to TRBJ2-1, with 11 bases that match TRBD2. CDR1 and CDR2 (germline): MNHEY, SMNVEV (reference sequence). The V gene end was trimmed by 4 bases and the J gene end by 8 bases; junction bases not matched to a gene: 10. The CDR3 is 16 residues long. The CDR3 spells CASSSLTSGSGDEQFF. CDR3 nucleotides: TGTGCCAGCAGTTCGCTAACTAGCGGGAGTGGAGATGAGCAGTTCTTC.

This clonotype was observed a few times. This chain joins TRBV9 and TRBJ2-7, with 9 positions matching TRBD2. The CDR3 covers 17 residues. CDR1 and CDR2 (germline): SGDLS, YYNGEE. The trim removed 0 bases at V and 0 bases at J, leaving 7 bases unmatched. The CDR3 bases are TGTGCCAGCAGCGTAGGGGCTAGCGGGACGAGCTCCTACGAGCAGTACTTC. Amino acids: CASSVGASGTSSYEQYF.

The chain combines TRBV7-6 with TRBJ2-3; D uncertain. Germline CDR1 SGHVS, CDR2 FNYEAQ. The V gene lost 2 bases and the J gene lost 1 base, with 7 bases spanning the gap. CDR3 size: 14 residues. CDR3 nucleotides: TGTGCCAGCAGCTTACCCAGTCGCACAGATACGCAGTATTTT. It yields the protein CASSLPSRTDTQYF.

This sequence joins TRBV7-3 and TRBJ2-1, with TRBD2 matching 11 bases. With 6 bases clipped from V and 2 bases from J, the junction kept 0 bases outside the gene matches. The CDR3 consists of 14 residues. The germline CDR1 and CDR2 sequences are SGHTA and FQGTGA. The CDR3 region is CASSSGRAYNEQFF. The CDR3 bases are TGTGCCAGCAGTAGCGGGAGGGCCTACAATGAGCAGTTCTTC.

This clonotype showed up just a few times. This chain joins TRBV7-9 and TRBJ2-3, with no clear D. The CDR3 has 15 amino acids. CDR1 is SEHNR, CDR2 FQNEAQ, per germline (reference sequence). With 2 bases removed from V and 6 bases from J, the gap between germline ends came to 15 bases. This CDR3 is CASSLWRFPRDTQYF. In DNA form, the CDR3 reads TGTGCCAGCAGCTTATGGAGATTCCCCCGTGATACGCAGTATTTT.

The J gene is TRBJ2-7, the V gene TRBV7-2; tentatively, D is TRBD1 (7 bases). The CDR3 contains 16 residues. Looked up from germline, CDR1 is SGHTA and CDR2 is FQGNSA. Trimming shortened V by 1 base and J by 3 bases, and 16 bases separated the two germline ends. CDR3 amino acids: CASSLVGGGPGYEQYF. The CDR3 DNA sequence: TGTGCCAGCAGCTTAGTCGGAGGGGGCCCTGGCTACGAGCAGTACTTC.